This record looks at one TCR beta chain sequence and its context. Some clones are missing from TCRdb's copy, which holds only in-frame ones; the method was immunoSEQ multiplex PCR. The table shows approximately 320,000 clones, with about 88% occurring only once. Germline CDR1 is SGHRS and CDR2 is YFSETQ. CDR3 length equals 14 residues. V lost 4 bases, J lost 7 bases, and 8 bases stayed unmatched. The data originate from a study of blood T cell repertoires in COVID-19. About the research overall: The United States, Italy and Spain were the sources of the acute and convalescent COVID-19 samples.

The rearrangement uses TRBV5-1 and TRBJ2-1, with TRBD2 matching over 7 bases. This TCR came from a man aged 55 to 70 who had recovered from COVID-19. The sample consisted of PBMCs or T cells enriched from blood (not recorded which). CDR3 residues: CASSRPGGSNEQFF. The CDR3 nucleotides read TGCGCCAGCAGCAGGCCGGGAGGTTCAAATGAGCAGTTCTTC.